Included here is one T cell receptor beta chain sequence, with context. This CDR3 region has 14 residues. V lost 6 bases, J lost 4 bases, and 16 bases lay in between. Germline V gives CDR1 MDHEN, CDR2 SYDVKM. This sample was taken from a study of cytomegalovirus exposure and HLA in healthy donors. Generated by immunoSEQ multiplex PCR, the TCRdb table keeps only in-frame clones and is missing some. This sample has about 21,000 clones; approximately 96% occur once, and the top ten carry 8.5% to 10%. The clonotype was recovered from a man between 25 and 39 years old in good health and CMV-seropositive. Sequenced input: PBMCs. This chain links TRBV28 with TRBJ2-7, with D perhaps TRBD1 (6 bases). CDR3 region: CASRTGLGAYEQYF. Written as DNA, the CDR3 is TGTGCCAGCAGAACAGGGTTGGGAGCATACGAGCAGTACTTC.